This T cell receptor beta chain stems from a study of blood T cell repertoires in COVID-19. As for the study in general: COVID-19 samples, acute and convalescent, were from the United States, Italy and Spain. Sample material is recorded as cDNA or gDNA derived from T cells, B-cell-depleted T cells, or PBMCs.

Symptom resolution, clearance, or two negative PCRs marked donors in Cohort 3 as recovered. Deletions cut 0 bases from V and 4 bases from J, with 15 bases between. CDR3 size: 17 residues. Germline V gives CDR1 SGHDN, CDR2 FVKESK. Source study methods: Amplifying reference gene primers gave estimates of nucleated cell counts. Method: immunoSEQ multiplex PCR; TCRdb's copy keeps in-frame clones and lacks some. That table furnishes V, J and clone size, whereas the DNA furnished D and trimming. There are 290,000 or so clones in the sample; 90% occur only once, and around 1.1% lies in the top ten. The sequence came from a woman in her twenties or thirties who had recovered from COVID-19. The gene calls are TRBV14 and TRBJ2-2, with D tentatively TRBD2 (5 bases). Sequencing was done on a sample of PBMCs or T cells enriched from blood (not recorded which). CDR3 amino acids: CASSQDVDSPITGELFF. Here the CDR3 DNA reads TGTGCCAGCAGCCAAGACGTGGACTCACCAATCACCGGGGAGCTGTTTTTT.